Listed below are T cell receptor beta chains from one sample, sequenced in a study of shared clonotypes between healthy human individuals. Produced via immunoSEQ multiplex PCR; TCRdb's table is partial and in-frame only. The repertoire holds about half a million clones, about 85% seen once, with roughly 13% in the top ten. Sequencing was done on a sample of PBMCs. Receptors were obtained from a woman in her thirties or forties in good health. Some clones in this sample may be carry-over from other donors' samples. Both conserved end residues are part of each CDR3. D genes are given only for firm matches. Some rows have no size entry. The others give once, few or many, or a class for an expanded clone.

J gene: TRBJ1-4
clone size: -
V gene: TRBV9
D gene: -
CDR3 DNA: TGTGCCAGCAGCACGGGGGGAACTAATGAAAAACTGTTTTTT
CDR3 protein: CASSTGGTNEKLFF

J gene: TRBJ2-5
clone size: -
V gene: TRBV5-4
D gene: -
CDR3 DNA: TGTGCCAGCAGCTTGGGATCAATCCAAGAGACCCAGTACTTC
CDR3 protein: CASSLGSIQETQYF

J gene: TRBJ1-4
clone size: -
V gene: TRBV7-2
D gene: TRBD1
CDR3 DNA: TGTGCCAGCAGCTTGACAGGGCTTAATGAAAAACTGTTTTTT
CDR3 protein: CASSLTGLNEKLFF

J gene: TRBJ1-1
clone size: -
V gene: TRBV18
D gene: TRBD1
CDR3 DNA: TGTGCCAGCTCACCGGACAGGGCATCCTTTGAAGCTTTCTTT
CDR3 protein: CASSPDRASFEAFF

J gene: TRBJ2-3
clone size: -
V gene: TRBV25-1
D gene: TRBD2
CDR3 DNA: TGTGCCAGCAGTCCTGATAGCGGGCGATATACGCAGTATTTT
CDR3 protein: CASSPDSGRYTQYF

J gene: TRBJ1-4
clone size: -
V gene: TRBV6-5
D gene: TRBD1
CDR3 DNA: TGTGCCAGCAGTTACGGGGGACAGGTGAATGAAAAACTGTTTTTT
CDR3 protein: CASSYGGQVNEKLFF

J gene: TRBJ2-3
clone size: -
V gene: TRBV28
D gene: -
CDR3 DNA: TGTGCCAGCAGAGGGGGGCCCCGGGGCACAGATACGCAGTATTTT
CDR3 protein: CASRGGPRGTDTQYF

J gene: TRBJ1-5
clone size: -
V gene: TRBV7-2
D gene: TRBD1
CDR3 DNA: TGTGCCAGCAGCTCACGGACAGGGGGAGATCAGCCCCAGCATTTT
CDR3 protein: CASSSRTGGDQPQHF

J gene: TRBJ1-1
clone size: -
V gene: TRBV11-2
D gene: -
CDR3 DNA: TGTGCCAGCAGCTTGTCCAGGAATACTGAAGCTTTCTTT
CDR3 protein: CASSLSRNTEAFF

J gene: TRBJ1-1
clone size: -
V gene: TRBV2
D gene: TRBD1
CDR3 DNA: TGTGCCAGCAGAACAGGGGGAAGGAACACTGAAGCTTTCTTT
CDR3 protein: CASRTGGRNTEAFF

J gene: TRBJ2-5
clone size: -
V gene: TRBV7-7
D gene: -
CDR3 DNA: TGTGCTAGCAGCCTGTGGGGGTCGGAGACCCAGTACTTC
CDR3 protein: CASSLWGSETQYF

J gene: TRBJ2-6
clone size: many
V gene: TRBV18
D gene: -
CDR3 DNA: TGTGCCAGCTCATCAAATGTAGGGGTCGGGGCCAACGTCCTGACTTTC
CDR3 protein: CASSSNVGVGANVLTF

J gene: TRBJ2-1
clone size: -
V gene: TRBV7-3
D gene: -
CDR3 DNA: TGTGCCAGCAGCTTAGGGGGAGGTTGGGACAATGAGCAGTTCTTC
CDR3 protein: CASSLGGGWDNEQFF

J gene: TRBJ2-1
clone size: -
V gene: TRBV6-5
D gene: TRBD2
CDR3 DNA: TGTGCCAGCAGTCAGGGACTAGCGGGTTACAATGAGCAGTTCTTC
CDR3 protein: CASSQGLAGYNEQFF

J gene: TRBJ2-7
clone size: -
V gene: TRBV18
D gene: -
CDR3 DNA: TGTGCCAGCTCAGGGCCCCGTGAAACCTATATTACCTACGAGCAGTACTTC
CDR3 protein: CASSGPRETYITYEQYF

J gene: TRBJ1-1
clone size: -
V gene: TRBV19
D gene: -
CDR3 DNA: TGTGCCAGTAGCCCCGGGGTAACGACTGAAGCTTTCTTT
CDR3 protein: CASSPGVTTEAFF

J gene: TRBJ2-7
clone size: -
V gene: TRBV4-3
D gene: TRBD1
CDR3 DNA: TGCGCCAGCAGCCGCCAGACAGGGCCCTACGAGCAGTACTTC
CDR3 protein: CASSRQTGPYEQYF

J gene: TRBJ2-5
clone size: -
V gene: TRBV11-2
D gene: TRBD1
CDR3 DNA: TGTGCCAGCAGCAGCAAAACAGGGGTAGAGACCCAGTACTTC
CDR3 protein: CASSSKTGVETQYF

J gene: TRBJ2-1
clone size: -
V gene: TRBV7-2
D gene: TRBD2
CDR3 DNA: TGTGCCAGCAGCTTAGCGGGGGGGATAGGTAGCGGGTATTACAATGAGCAGTTCTTC
CDR3 protein: CASSLAGGIGSGYYNEQFF

J gene: TRBJ2-7
clone size: -
V gene: TRBV5-1
D gene: TRBD1
CDR3 DNA: TGCGCCAGCAGCTTGAAGGGACAGAGCTCCTACGAGCAGTACTTC
CDR3 protein: CASSLKGQSSYEQYF

J gene: TRBJ1-2
clone size: -
V gene: TRBV5-1
D gene: TRBD1
CDR3 DNA: TGCGCCAGCAGCGGGGGACAGGGAGGATTTCGCTATGGCTACACCTTC
CDR3 protein: CASSGGQGGFRYGYTF